The clone carrying this T cell receptor beta chain was counted only a few times. Its specificity is unknown. The use of a sample-barcoded 5' primer and a J-beta primer mix characterized a second PCR of about 6 to 11 cycles. TCRdb redid the calling of the 5' RACE reads with MiXCR, one entry per CDR3 protein. The sample yields around 780,000 distinct CDR3 sequences, more than 55% seen once. This record belongs to a study of blood T cells in healthy people across ages. Study summary: T cells yielded about one barcoded beta molecule per two cells through template switching. Findings and limits, study-wide: The long-lived group displayed more naive CD4+ cells, plus higher diversity, than the aged donors did.

A minimum of 7 million PBMCs was isolated per sample. Germline V gene data show CDR1 as SNHLY and CDR2 as FYNNEI. The CDR3 length is 14 residues. The germline V and J ends were trimmed by 4 bases and 2 bases, with 11 bases remaining between them. The sequencing sample was made of blood. The receptor comes from a man aged 35 to 55 in good health. V usage is TRBV2 and J usage is TRBJ1-2; no reliable D call. The CDR3 region is CASSVRIRNYGYTF. CDR3 bases: TGTGCCAGCAGTGTTCGGATACGGAACTATGGCTACACCTTC.